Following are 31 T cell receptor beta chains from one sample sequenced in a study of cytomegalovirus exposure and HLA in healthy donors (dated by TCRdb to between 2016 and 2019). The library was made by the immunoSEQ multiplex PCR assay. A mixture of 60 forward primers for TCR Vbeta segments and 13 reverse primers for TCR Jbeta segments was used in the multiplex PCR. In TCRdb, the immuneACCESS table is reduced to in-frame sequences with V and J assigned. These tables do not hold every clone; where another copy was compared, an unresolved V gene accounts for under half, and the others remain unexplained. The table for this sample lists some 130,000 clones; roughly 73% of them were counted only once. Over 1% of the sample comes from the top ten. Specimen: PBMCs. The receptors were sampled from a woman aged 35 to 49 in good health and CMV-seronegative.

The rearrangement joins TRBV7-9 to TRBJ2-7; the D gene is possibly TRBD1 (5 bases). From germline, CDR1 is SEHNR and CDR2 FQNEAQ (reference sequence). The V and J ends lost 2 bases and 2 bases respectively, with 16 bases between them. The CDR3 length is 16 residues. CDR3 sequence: CASSLSLTEDPYEQYF. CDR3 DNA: TGTGCCAGCAGCTTATCATTGACAGAAGATCCCTACGAGCAGTACTTC.

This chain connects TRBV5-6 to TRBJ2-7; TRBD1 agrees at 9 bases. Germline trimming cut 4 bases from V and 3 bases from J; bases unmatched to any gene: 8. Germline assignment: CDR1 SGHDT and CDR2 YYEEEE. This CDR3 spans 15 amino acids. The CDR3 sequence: CASSLEDRGIYEQYF. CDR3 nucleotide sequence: TGTGCCAGCAGCCTAGAAGACAGGGGGATCTACGAGCAGTACTTC.

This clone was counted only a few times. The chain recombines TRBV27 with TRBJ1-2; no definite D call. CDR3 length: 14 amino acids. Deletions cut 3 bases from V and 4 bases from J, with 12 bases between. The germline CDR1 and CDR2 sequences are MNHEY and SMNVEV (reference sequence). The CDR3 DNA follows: TGTGCCAGCAGTTTCCTAGAAGAACCCTATGGCTACACCTTC. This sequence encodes CASSFLEEPYGYTF.

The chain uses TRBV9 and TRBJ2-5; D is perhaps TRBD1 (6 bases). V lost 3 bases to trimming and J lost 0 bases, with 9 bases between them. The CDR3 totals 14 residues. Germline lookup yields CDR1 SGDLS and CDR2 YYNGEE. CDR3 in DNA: TGTGCCAGCAGCGGAACAGGGTACCAAGAGACCCAGTACTTC. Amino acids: CASSGTGYQETQYF.

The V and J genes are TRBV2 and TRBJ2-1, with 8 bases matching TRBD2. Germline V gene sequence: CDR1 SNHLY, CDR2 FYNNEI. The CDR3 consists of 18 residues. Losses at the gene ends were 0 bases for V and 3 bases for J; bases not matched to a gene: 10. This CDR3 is CASSEALRGGHSYNEQFF. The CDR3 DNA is TGTGCCAGCAGTGAAGCGCTTCGGGGGGGGCATAGCTACAATGAGCAGTTCTTC. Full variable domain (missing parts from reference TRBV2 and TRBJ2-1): EPEVTQTPSHQVTQMGQEVILRCVPISNHLYFYWYRQILGQKVEFLVSFYNNEISEKSEIFDDQFSVERPDGSNFTLKIRSTKLEDSAMYFCASSEALRGGHSYNEQFFGPGTRLTVL.

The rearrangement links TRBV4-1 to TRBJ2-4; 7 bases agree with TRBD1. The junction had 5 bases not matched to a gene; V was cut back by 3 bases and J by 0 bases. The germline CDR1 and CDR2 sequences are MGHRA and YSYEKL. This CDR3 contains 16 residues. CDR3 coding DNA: TGCGCCAGCAGCCAGCCCTACAGGGGAGCCAAAAACATTCAGTACTTC. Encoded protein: CASSQPYRGAKNIQYF.

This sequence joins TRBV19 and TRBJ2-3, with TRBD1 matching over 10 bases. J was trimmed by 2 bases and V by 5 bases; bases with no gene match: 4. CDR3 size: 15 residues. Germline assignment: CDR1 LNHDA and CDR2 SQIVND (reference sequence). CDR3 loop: CASSFGTGATDTQYF. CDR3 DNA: TGTGCCAGTAGTTTTGGGACAGGGGCCACAGATACGCAGTATTTT.

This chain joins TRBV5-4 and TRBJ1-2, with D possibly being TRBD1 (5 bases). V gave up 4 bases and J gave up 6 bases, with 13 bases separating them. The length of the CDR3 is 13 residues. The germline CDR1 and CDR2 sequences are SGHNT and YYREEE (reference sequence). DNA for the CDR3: TGTGCCAGCAGCCTTGGGGCAGGGCATGGCTACACCTTC. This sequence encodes CASSLGAGHGYTF. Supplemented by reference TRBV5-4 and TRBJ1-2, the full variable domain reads ETGVTQSPTHLIKTRGQQVTLRCSSQSGHNTVSWYQQALGQGPQFIFQYYREEENGRGNFPPRFSGLQFPNYSSELNVNALELDDSALYLCASSLGAGHGYTFGSGTRLTVV.

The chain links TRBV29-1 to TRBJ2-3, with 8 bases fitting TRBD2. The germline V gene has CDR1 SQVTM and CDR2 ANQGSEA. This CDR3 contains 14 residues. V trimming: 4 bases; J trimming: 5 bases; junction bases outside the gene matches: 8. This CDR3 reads CSVAGRGEGDTQYF. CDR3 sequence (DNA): TGCAGCGTTGCCGGGCGGGGGGAGGGAGATACGCAGTATTTT.

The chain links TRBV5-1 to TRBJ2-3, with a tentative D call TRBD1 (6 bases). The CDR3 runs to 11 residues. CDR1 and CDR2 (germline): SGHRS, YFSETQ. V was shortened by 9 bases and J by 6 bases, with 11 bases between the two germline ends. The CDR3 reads CATKGEDTQYF. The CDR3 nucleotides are TGCGCCACCAAGGGGGAGGATACGCAGTATTTT.

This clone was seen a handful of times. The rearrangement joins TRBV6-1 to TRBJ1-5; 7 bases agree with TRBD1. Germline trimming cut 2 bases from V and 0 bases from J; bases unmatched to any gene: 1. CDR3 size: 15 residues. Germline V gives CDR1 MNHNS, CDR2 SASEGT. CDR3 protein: CASSEYRGSNQPQHF. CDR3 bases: TGTGCCAGCAGTGAATACAGGGGTAGCAATCAGCCCCAGCATTTT.

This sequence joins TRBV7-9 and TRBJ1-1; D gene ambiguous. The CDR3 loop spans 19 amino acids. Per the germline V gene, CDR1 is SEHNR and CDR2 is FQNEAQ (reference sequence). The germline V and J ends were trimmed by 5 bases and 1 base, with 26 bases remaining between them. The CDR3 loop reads CASSPPMYSLMGPNTEAFF. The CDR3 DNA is TGTGCCAGCAGCCCCCCGATGTACAGTTTGATGGGTCCGAACACTGAAGCTTTCTTT.

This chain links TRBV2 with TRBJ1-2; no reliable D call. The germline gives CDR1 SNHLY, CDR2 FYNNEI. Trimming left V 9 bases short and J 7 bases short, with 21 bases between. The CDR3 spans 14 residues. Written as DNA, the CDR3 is TGTGCCAGTCCAAGACCTACCAGCGGCGGTGGCTACACCTTC. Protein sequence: CASPRPTSGGGYTF. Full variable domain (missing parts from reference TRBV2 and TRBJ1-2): EPEVTQTPSHQVTQMGQEVILRCVPISNHLYFYWYRQILGQKVEFLVSFYNNEISEKSEIFDDQFSVERPDGSNFTLKIRSTKLEDSAMYFCASPRPTSGGGYTFGSGTRLTVV.

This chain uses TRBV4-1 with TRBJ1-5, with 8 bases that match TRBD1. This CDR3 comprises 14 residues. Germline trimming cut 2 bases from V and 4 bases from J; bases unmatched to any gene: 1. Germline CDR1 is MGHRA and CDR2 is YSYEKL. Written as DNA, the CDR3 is TGCGCCAGCAGCCAACGACAGGGGAATCAGCCCCAGCATTTT. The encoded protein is CASSQRQGNQPQHF.

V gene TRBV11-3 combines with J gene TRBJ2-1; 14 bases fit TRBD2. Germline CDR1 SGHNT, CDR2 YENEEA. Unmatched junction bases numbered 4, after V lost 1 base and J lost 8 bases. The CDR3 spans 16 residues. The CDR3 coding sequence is TGTGCCAGCAGCTTAGTAGGACTAGCGGGAGGCGATGAGCAGTTCTTC. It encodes CASSLVGLAGGDEQFF.

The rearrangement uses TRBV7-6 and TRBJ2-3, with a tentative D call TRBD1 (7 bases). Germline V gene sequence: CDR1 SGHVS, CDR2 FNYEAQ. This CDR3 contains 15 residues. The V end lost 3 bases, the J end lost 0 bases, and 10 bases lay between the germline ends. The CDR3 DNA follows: TGTGCCAGCAGCTTGCAGGGGGGTAGCACAGATACGCAGTATTTT. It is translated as CASSLQGGSTDTQYF.

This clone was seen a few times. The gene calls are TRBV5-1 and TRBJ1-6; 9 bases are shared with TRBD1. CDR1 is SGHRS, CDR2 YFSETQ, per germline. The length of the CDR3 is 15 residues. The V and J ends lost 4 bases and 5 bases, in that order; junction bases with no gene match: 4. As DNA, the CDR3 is TGCGCCAGCAGCCCCCGGACAGGGGATAATTCACCCCTCCACTTT. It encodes CASSPRTGDNSPLHF.

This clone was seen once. The DNA of the CDR3 is TGTGCCAGCTCCCTGGAGGGAGGGGGTCAGCCCCAGCATTTT. Its translation is CASSLEGGGQPQHF. The chain joins TRBV18 to TRBJ1-5, with D possibly matching TRBD1 (6 bases). The CDR3 contains 14 residues. Germline values: CDR1 KGHSH, CDR2 LQKENI. Trimming removed 6 bases from V and 6 bases from J, with 15 bases in between.

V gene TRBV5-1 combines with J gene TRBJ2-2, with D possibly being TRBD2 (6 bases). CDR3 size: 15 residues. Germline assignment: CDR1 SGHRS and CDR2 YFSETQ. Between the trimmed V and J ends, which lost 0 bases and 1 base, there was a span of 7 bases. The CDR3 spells CASSLDGGNTGELFF. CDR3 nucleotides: TGCGCCAGCAGCTTGGACGGGGGGAACACCGGGGAGCTGTTTTTT.

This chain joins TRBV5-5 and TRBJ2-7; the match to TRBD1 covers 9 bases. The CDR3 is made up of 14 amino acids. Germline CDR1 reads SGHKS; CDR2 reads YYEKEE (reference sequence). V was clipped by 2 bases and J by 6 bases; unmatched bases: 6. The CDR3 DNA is TGTGCCAGCAGCTTACAGGGGGCAGTTGGCGAGCAGTACTTC. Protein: CASSLQGAVGEQYF.

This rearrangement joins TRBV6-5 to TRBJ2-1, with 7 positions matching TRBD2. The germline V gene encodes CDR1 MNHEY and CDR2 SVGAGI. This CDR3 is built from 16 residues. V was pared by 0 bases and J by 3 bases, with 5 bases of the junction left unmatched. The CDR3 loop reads CASSYSSGEYYNEQFF. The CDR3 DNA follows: TGTGCCAGCAGTTACTCGAGCGGGGAGTACTACAATGAGCAGTTCTTC.

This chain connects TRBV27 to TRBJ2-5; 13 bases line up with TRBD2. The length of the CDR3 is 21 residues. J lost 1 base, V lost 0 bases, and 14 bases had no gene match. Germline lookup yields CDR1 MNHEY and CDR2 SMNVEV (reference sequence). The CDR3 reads CASSLSGGKGLAGTSQETQYF. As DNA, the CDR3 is TGTGCCAGCAGTTTATCAGGGGGAAAGGGACTAGCGGGGACGTCCCAAGAGACCCAGTACTTC.

Here the CDR3 reads CASSALGQGSTDTQYF. Written as DNA, the CDR3 is TGTGCCAGCAGCGCCCTAGGACAGGGTAGCACAGATACGCAGTATTTT. This chain links TRBV9 with TRBJ2-3; 8 nucleotides line up with TRBD1. Germline V CDR1 and CDR2: SGDLS, YYNGEE. V was clipped by 3 bases and J by 0 bases; unmatched bases: 6. The CDR3 is 16 amino acids. The whole variable domain, filled in from reference TRBV9 and TRBJ2-3, reads DSGVTQTPKHLITATGQRVTLRCSPRSGDLSVYWYQQSLDQGLQFLIQYYNGEERAKGNILERFSAQQFPDLHSELNLSSLELGDSALYFCASSALGQGSTDTQYFGPGTRLTVL.

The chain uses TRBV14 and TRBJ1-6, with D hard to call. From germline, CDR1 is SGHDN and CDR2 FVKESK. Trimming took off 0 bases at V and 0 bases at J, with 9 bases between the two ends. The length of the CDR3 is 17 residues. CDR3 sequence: CASSQERPFSYNSPLHF. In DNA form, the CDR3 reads TGTGCCAGCAGCCAAGAGCGCCCCTTCTCCTATAATTCACCCCTCCACTTT.

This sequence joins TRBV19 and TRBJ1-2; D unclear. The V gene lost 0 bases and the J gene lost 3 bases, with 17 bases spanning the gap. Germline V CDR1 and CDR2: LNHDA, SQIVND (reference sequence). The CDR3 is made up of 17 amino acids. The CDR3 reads CASSIDRRVEGHYGYTF. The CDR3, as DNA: TGTGCCAGTAGTATAGATCGGCGGGTTGAGGGCCACTATGGCTACACCTTC.

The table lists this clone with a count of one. Here the CDR3 DNA reads TGTGCCAGCAGTCCTGAGAGCGGATTATACAATGAGCAGTTCTTC. As protein: CASSPESGLYNEQFF. The rearrangement links TRBV28 to TRBJ2-1, with D maybe TRBD2 (5 bases). Between the trimmed V and J ends, which lost 5 bases and 4 bases, there was a span of 15 bases. CDR1 and CDR2 (germline): MDHEN, SYDVKM. This CDR3 region has 15 residues.

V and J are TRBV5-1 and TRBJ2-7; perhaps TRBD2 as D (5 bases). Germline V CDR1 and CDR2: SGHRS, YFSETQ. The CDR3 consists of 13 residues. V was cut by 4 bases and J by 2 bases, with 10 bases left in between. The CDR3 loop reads CASSAPGTYEQYF. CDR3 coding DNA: TGCGCCAGCAGCGCACCGGGAACCTACGAGCAGTACTTC.

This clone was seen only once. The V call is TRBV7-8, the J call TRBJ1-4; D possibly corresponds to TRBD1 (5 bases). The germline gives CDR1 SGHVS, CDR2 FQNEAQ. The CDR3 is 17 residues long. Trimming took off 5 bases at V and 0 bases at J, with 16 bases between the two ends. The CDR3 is CASSPRQRTATNEKLFF. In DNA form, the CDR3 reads TGTGCCAGCAGCCCGCGACAGCGCACTGCAACTAATGAAAAACTGTTTTTT.

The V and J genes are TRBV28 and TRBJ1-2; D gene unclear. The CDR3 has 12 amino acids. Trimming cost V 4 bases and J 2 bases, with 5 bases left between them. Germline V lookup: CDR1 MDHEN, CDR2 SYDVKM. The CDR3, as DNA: TGTGCCAGCAGTTCCGGGAACTATGGCTACACCTTC. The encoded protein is CASSSGNYGYTF.

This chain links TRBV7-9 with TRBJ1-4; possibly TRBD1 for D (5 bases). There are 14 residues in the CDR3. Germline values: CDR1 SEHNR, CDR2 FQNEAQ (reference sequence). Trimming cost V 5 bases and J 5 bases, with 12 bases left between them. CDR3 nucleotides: TGTGCCAGCAGCCAAGGGGCTGGGAATGAAAAACTGTTTTTT. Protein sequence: CASSQGAGNEKLFF.

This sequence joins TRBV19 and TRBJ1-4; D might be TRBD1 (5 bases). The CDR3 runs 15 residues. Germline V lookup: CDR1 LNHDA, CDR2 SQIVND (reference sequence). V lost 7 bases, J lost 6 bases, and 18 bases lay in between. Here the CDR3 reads CASTSNPGRDEKLFF. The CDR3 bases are TGTGCCAGTACCTCCAATCCAGGGCGCGATGAAAAACTGTTTTTT.